A single sample is the source of the 31 T cell receptor beta chains below, sequenced in a study of T cell repertoires in cytomegalovirus infection. MiXCR, applied by TCRdb to the reads, yields one record per CDR3 protein. The sample has a few hundred thousand distinct CDR3 sequences, approximately 13% seen once. What was sequenced was PBMCs. The receptors were gathered from a human donor in good health (CMV status not recorded). Some clones in this sample may be carry-over from other donors' samples.

The chain's CDR3 is CASSLYPRPEAFF. The CDR3 coding sequence is TGTGCCAGCAGTCTATACCCGCGGCCCGAAGCTTTCTTT. The genes are TRBV5-4 and TRBJ1-1; D is unresolved. The CDR3 extends over 13 amino acids. CDR1 SGHNT and CDR2 YYREEE come from the germline V gene (reference sequence). V was shortened by 5 bases and J by 8 bases, with 16 bases between the two germline ends.

The chain has TRBV6-2 or TRBV6-3 and TRBJ1-5; D is unclear. Germline-derived CDR1 and CDR2 are MNHEY and SVGEGT. Deletions cut 7 bases from V and 0 bases from J, with 7 bases between. This CDR3 comprises 13 residues. Here the CDR3 reads CASTRNSNQPQHF. The DNA for the CDR3 is TGTGCCAGCACTAGAAATAGCAATCAGCCCCAGCATTTT.

The table lists this clonotype with a few counts. V gene TRBV5-1 combines with J gene TRBJ2-5, with D tentatively TRBD1 (5 bases). The germline V gene has CDR1 SGHRS and CDR2 YFSETQ. The CDR3 spans 14 residues. With 2 bases removed from V and 3 bases from J, the gap between germline ends came to 11 bases. The CDR3, as DNA: TGCGCCAGCAGCTTCAGGGATCCGAAAGAGACCCAGTACTTC. This codes for CASSFRDPKETQYF.

The chain uses TRBV7-3 and TRBJ2-7, with D possibly being TRBD1 (5 bases). Germline CDR1 is SGHTA and CDR2 is FQGTGA. The CDR3 totals 14 residues. Trimming removed 5 bases from V and 4 bases from J, with 15 bases in between. The CDR3 sequence: CASSPGAGLYEQYF. The CDR3 DNA is TGTGCCAGCAGCCCTGGGGCAGGGTTGTACGAGCAGTACTTC. Together with reference TRBV7-3 and TRBJ2-7, the CDR3 gives the full variable domain: GAGVSQTPSNKVTEKGKYVELRCDPISGHTALYWYRQSLGQGPEFLIYFQGTGAADDSGLPNDRFFAVRPEGSVSTLKIQRTERGDSAVYLCASSPGAGLYEQYFGPGTRLTVT.

This clonotype was recorded many times. V and J are TRBV7-9 and TRBJ1-5; 10 nucleotides align to TRBD1. The germline V gene encodes CDR1 SEHNR and CDR2 FQNEAQ (reference sequence). The CDR3 has 17 residues. Losses at the gene ends were 2 bases for V and 0 bases for J; bases not matched to a gene: 4. CDR3 amino acids: CASSLWTGGGSNQPQHF. The DNA for the CDR3 is TGTGCCAGCAGCTTATGGACAGGGGGGGGTAGCAATCAGCCCCAGCATTTT.

The rearrangement links TRBV7-6 to TRBJ2-1, with a weak D call TRBD2 (6 bases). CDR1 and CDR2 (germline): SGHVS, FNYEAQ. Trimming stripped 3 bases from V and 5 bases from J, with 8 bases between. The length of the CDR3 is 13 residues. The CDR3 is CASSFGEDNEQFF. As DNA, the CDR3 is TGTGCCAGCAGCTTTGGGGAGGACAATGAGCAGTTCTTC.

The genes are TRBV19 and TRBJ2-6, with D possibly being TRBD1 (5 bases). With 9 bases removed from V and 3 bases from J, the gap between germline ends came to 15 bases. Per germline, CDR1 LNHDA and CDR2 SQIVND (reference sequence). The CDR3 loop spans 15 amino acids. CDR3 sequence reads: CASKMTEIGANVLTF. CDR3 DNA sequence: TGTGCCAGCAAAATGACAGAAATTGGGGCCAACGTCCTGACTTTC.

This clonotype was counted many times. The chain joins TRBV7-3 to TRBJ1-2, with D possibly TRBD1 on 5 matching bases. Germline V gene sequence: CDR1 SGHTA, CDR2 FQGTGA. V was cut by 1 base and J by 2 bases, with 8 bases left in between. The CDR3 extends over 14 amino acids. The CDR3 bases are TGTGCCAGCAGCTTAAGCGGGACCAACTATGGCTACACCTTC. Translating it yields CASSLSGTNYGYTF.

This chain connects TRBV4-2 to TRBJ1-4, with D possibly matching TRBD1 (5 bases). In germline, CDR1 is LGHNA, CDR2 YNFKEQ. The CDR3 consists of 15 residues. Trimming took off 3 bases at V and 8 bases at J, with 16 bases between the two ends. This chain's CDR3 is CASSQGPEGGEKLFF. CDR3 sequence (DNA): TGTGCCAGCAGCCAGGGACCCGAAGGTGGGGAAAAACTGTTTTTT.

This clonotype was recorded many times. The chain carries TRBV7-2 and TRBJ2-5, with D possibly called TRBD1 or TRBD2 (5 bases each). The CDR3 covers 15 residues. Germline-derived CDR1 and CDR2 are SGHTA and FQGNSA. V lost 1 base to trimming and J lost 2 bases, with 11 bases between them. As DNA, the CDR3 is TGTGCCAGCAGCTTAGGGGACCCAAGGCAAGAGACCCAGTACTTC. This gives the protein CASSLGDPRQETQYF.

This clonotype has just a few counts. The V and J genes are TRBV25-1 and TRBJ1-6; TRBD1 matches 10 bases. The trim removed 4 bases at V and 9 bases at J, leaving 6 bases unmatched. In germline, CDR1 is MGHDK, CDR2 SYGVNS. The CDR3 spans 15 residues. Written as DNA, the CDR3 is TGTGCCAGCAGTGGGACAGGGGGTAGGGGTTCACCCCTCCACTTT. Its translation: CASSGTGGRGSPLHF.

This clonotype was picked up a small number of times. The chain employs TRBV6-2 or TRBV6-3 and TRBJ2-2, with 11 bases aligning to TRBD2. The V segment lost 4 bases and the J segment 6 bases; nucleotides outside the gene matches: 4. The CDR3 runs to 15 residues. Germline V gene sequence: CDR1 MNHEY, CDR2 SVGEGT. CDR3 loop: CASSSLAGGPGELFF. The DNA for the CDR3 is TGTGCCAGCAGTTCGCTAGCGGGAGGTCCCGGGGAGCTGTTTTTT.

This clonotype was picked up many times. The chain carries TRBV25-1 and TRBJ1-1, with D uncertain. The CDR3 is 14 residues long. The germline gives CDR1 MGHDK, CDR2 SYGVNS. Between the trimmed V and J ends, which lost 0 bases and 5 bases, there was a span of 10 bases. CDR3: CASSEYMVGTEAFF. CDR3 DNA: TGTGCCAGCAGTGAATATATGGTTGGGACTGAAGCTTTCTTT.

J is TRBJ2-1 and V is TRBV15; D is perhaps TRBD2 (6 bases). V lost 1 base and J 1 base, leaving 11 bases between the germline ends. In germline, CDR1 is LNHNV, CDR2 YYDKDF (reference sequence). The CDR3 is 16 residues long. The chain's CDR3 is CATSRVGGISYNEQFF. As DNA, the CDR3 is TGTGCCACCAGCAGAGTCGGCGGGATATCCTACAATGAGCAGTTCTTC.

This chain connects TRBV20-1 to TRBJ2-5; 7 nucleotides align to TRBD2. Germline V gene lookup returns CDR1 DFQATT and CDR2 SNEGSKA (reference sequence). V was clipped by 0 bases and J by 4 bases; unmatched bases: 8. The CDR3 length is 15 residues. The CDR3 here is CSARDLRRGGETQYF. CDR3 in DNA: TGCAGTGCTAGAGATCTACGGCGCGGGGGAGAGACCCAGTACTTC.

The CDR3 reads CSARPYGGSTDTQYF. The CDR3 DNA is TGCAGTGCTAGACCCTATGGCGGCAGCACAGATACGCAGTATTTT. The chain couples TRBV20-1 to TRBJ2-3; no definite D call. The germline V gene encodes CDR1 DFQATT and CDR2 SNEGSKA (reference sequence). Trimming shortened V by 2 bases and J by 0 bases, and 12 bases separated the two germline ends. The CDR3 is 15 residues long.

The chain couples TRBV14 to TRBJ2-7; maybe TRBD2 (7 bases). This CDR3 has 16 amino acids. Trimming took off 1 base at V and 5 bases at J, with 18 bases between the two ends. Germline CDR1 and CDR2: SGHDN and FVKESK. The CDR3 region has the DNA TGTGCCAGCAGCCAAGTTTTCGTCCGGGGGGCGGACGAGCAGTACTTC. This gives the protein CASSQVFVRGADEQYF.

In its sample, this clonotype was seen many times. V gene TRBV20-1 combines with J gene TRBJ2-6; D is undetermined. Germline CDR1 is DFQATT and CDR2 is SNEGSKA (reference sequence). Trimming left V 7 bases short and J 0 bases short, with 13 bases between. The CDR3 is 15 amino acids. The CDR3: CSVLSNPSGANVLTF. The CDR3 nucleotides read TGCAGTGTCCTCTCAAACCCCTCTGGGGCCAACGTCCTGACTTTC.

The V call is TRBV10-3, the J call TRBJ2-5, with D uncertain. The CDR3 sequence is 13 residues long. Trimming took off 4 bases at V and 0 bases at J, with 6 bases between the two ends. The germline V gene has CDR1 ENHRY and CDR2 SYGVKD. In nucleotides, the CDR3 is TGTGCCATCAGTGGGTATAACCAAGAGACCCAGTACTTC. Amino acid sequence: CAISGYNQETQYF.

This clonotype was seen ten or more times. The rearrangement links TRBV29-1 to TRBJ2-5; the D is unclear. The V gene's germline CDR1 is SQVTM and CDR2 ANQGSEA. The V and J ends lost 8 bases and 0 bases respectively, with 7 bases between them. This CDR3 is built from 11 residues. CDR3 sequence: CSLGYQETQYF. The CDR3 DNA sequence: TGCAGCCTAGGATACCAAGAGACCCAGTACTTC.

This clonotype was seen only a few times. The chain carries TRBV28 and TRBJ2-7, with 10 bases that match TRBD2. The germline gives CDR1 MDHEN, CDR2 SYDVKM. The CDR3 extends over 15 amino acids. J was trimmed by 5 bases and V by 6 bases; bases with no gene match: 10. This chain's CDR3 is CASRPPGLAPDEQYF. As DNA, the CDR3 is TGTGCCAGCAGGCCACCGGGACTAGCGCCGGACGAGCAGTACTTC.

The gene calls are TRBV20-1 and TRBJ2-1; TRBD2 aligns across 9 bases. Germline V CDR1 and CDR2: DFQATT, SNEGSKA (reference sequence). The CDR3 length is 14 residues. The junction had 4 bases not matched to a gene; V was cut back by 5 bases and J by 2 bases. Here the CDR3 DNA reads TGCAGTGCTCCGGTAGCGGGGGCCTACAATGAGCAGTTCTTC. It is translated as CSAPVAGAYNEQFF.

This clonotype has a count of ten or more. J is TRBJ2-3 and V is TRBV5-1, with D maybe TRBD2 (5 bases). This CDR3 has 16 residues. V lost 4 bases and J lost 1, with 16 bases in between. CDR1 and CDR2 from the germline V gene are SGHRS and YFSETQ. CDR3 bases: TGCGCCAGCAGCACACGACCCGGGATCGGCACAGATACGCAGTATTTT. Translation: CASSTRPGIGTDTQYF.

This clonotype has a single count. This may come from a read error, since a much larger clone is one base off. This sequence joins TRBV7-3 and TRBJ2-4, with 9 bases aligning to TRBD1. Germline V gene sequence: CDR1 SGHTA, CDR2 FQGTGA. This CDR3 has 13 residues. The CDR3 loop is CARSSQGASIQYF. CDR3 DNA: TGTGCCCGCAGCTCACAGGGGGCCAGCATTCAGTACTTC.

This clonotype was detected a few times. V is TRBV6-2 or TRBV6-3 and J is TRBJ1-1, with TRBD1 identical over 8 bases. The CDR3 covers 15 residues. Germline assignment: CDR1 MNHEY and CDR2 SVGEGT. After removal of 0 bases from V and 5 bases from J, the junction contained 5 bases not matched to a gene. CDR3 in amino acids: CASSYSRTGHTEAFF. In DNA form, the CDR3 reads TGTGCCAGCAGTTACTCTCGGACAGGGCATACTGAAGCTTTCTTT.

This clonotype was detected ten times or more. The rearrangement links TRBV6-6 to TRBJ1-1; no clear D gene. The CDR3 has 13 residues. CDR1 is MNHNY and CDR2 is SVGAGI in the germline V gene (reference sequence). Trimming removed 6 bases from V and 1 base from J, with 9 bases in between. The CDR3 DNA reads TGTGCCAGCAGGTACCGGGGGAACACTGAAGCTTTCTTT. As protein: CASRYRGNTEAFF.

This clonotype was counted between two and nine times. The rearrangement links TRBV20-1 to TRBJ2-5; D gene uncertain. This CDR3 contains 14 residues. V was pared by 1 base and J by 1 base, with 10 bases between. Germline lookup yields CDR1 DFQATT and CDR2 SNEGSKA (reference sequence). The CDR3 loop is CSARGGIPQETQYF. DNA for the CDR3: TGCAGTGCTAGAGGTGGGATTCCCCAAGAGACCCAGTACTTC.

This chain joins TRBV4-2 and TRBJ1-4; 7 nucleotides line up with TRBD1. V lost 6 bases, J lost 12 bases, and 10 bases stayed unmatched. The germline V gene has CDR1 LGHNA and CDR2 YNFKEQ. The CDR3 extends over 13 amino acids. The CDR3 is CASSLDRLVELFF. For the CDR3, the DNA is TGTGCCAGCAGTCTGGACAGGCTCGTGGAACTGTTTTTT.

The rearrangement uses TRBV2 and TRBJ1-1; no clear D. V shed 9 bases and J shed 4 bases, with 15 bases lying between them. Germline V gene lookup returns CDR1 SNHLY and CDR2 FYNNEI. The CDR3 contains 13 residues. This CDR3 is CASHYDRSTEAFF. For the CDR3, the DNA is TGTGCCAGTCACTACGATAGATCCACTGAAGCTTTCTTT.

CDR3 region: CSVRDSGGETQYF. As DNA, the CDR3 is TGCAGCGTTCGGGACAGTGGCGGGGAGACCCAGTACTTC. V and J are TRBV29-1 and TRBJ2-5; 7 nucleotides line up with TRBD1. Germline-derived CDR1 and CDR2 are SQVTM and ANQGSEA. The CDR3 is made up of 13 amino acids. After removal of 5 bases from V and 5 bases from J, the junction contained 8 bases not matched to a gene.

This clonotype was observed a handful of times. The chain carries TRBV11-1 and TRBJ2-3, with 11 bases fitting TRBD2. Germline values: CDR1 SGHAT, CDR2 FQDESV (reference sequence). The CDR3 covers 16 residues. With 5 bases clipped from V and 5 bases from J, the junction kept 9 bases outside the gene matches. The CDR3 protein is CASSALLAGDRDTQYF. Here the CDR3 DNA reads TGTGCCAGCAGCGCCCTACTAGCGGGAGACCGAGATACGCAGTATTTT. The whole variable domain, filled in from reference TRBV11-1 and TRBJ2-3, reads EAEVAQSPRYKITEKSQAVAFWCDPISGHATLYWYRQILGQGPELLVQFQDESVVDDSQLPKDRFSAERLKGVDSTLKIQPAELGDSAMYLCASSALLAGDRDTQYFGPGTRLTVL.